Ten or more counts support the clone carrying this T cell receptor (beta chain). The antigen is not known. The CDR3 covers 14 residues. Germline V gives CDR1 SQVTM, CDR2 ANQGSEA. The V end lost 6 bases, the J end lost 4 bases, and 19 bases lay between the germline ends. The sample originates from a study of T-cell reconstitution after alpha-beta-depleted transplantation in children. Whole-study results and caveats: Elevated TCRbeta diversity at day 60 was traced, in some patients, to surviving recipient T cells and thymic progenitors. It was reported that alpha-beta T cells came from several hundred expanded graft clones (about two months after transplant). One year post-transplant, T-cell counts and diversity were largely derived from T cells produced anew.

Unique molecular identifiers were incorporated when the TCRbeta library was constructed. A single record per CDR3 protein comes from TCRdb applying MiXCR to the PCR reads. The sample includes 700,000 to 950,000 distinct CDR3 sequences, roughly 16% seen only once; the top ten take 5%. Sequencing was performed on PBMCs, mostly from graft donor cells, taken 360 days after TCRalphabeta/CD19-depleted stem cell transplant. This TCR was sampled from a male patient between 10 and 17 years old who had a stem cell transplant for acute lymphoblastic leukemia, so the T cells may come from the graft donor. The chain carries TRBV29-1 and TRBJ2-7; D is possibly TRBD2 (6 bases). CDR3 DNA: TGCAGCGTGGGGGGACGAGGAGGAGGATACGAGCAGTACTTC. Translated: CSVGGRGGGYEQYF.